A selection of T cell receptor beta chains follows, all from one sample in a study of blood T cell repertoires in COVID-19. The repertoire was sequenced with immunoSEQ multiplex PCR; TCRdb's copy has only in-frame clones and lacks some. Among 150,000 to 200,000 clones listed, 70% to 85% were seen once. Material: peripheral blood. All receptors derive from a woman older than 75 with acute or convalescent COVID-19. The CDR3 runs from the conserved cysteine through the conserved F or W. D genes are given only for firm matches. Only some rows state a clone size, as once, few, many or a class for expanded clones.

size: once; V: TRBV19; D: TRBD2; J: TRBJ2-1; DNA: TGTGCCAGTAGTATAGCAAGGGGACTAGCGGGAGGGAATGAGCAGTTCTTC; CDR3: CASSIARGLAGGNEQFF
size: once; V: TRBV19; D: -; J: TRBJ1-2; DNA: TGTGCCAGTAGTAACAGGGATTCTCCTAACTATGGCTACACCTTC; CDR3: CASSNRDSPNYGYTF
size: -; V: TRBV5-4; D: -; J: TRBJ1-2; DNA: TGTGCCAGCAGCCCACAGAGCTCCTATGGCTACACCTTC; CDR3: CASSPQSSYGYTF
size: -; V: TRBV20-1; D: -; J: TRBJ2-2; DNA: TGCAGTGCTAGTCAAGCGGGTTTAAACGGGGAGCTGTTTTTT; CDR3: CSASQAGLNGELFF
size: -; V: TRBV5-1; D: -; J: TRBJ2-1; DNA: TGCGCCAGCAGCTTGGGACAGATTTACAATGAGCAGTTCTTC; CDR3: CASSLGQIYNEQFF
size: -; V: TRBV5-1; D: TRBD2; J: TRBJ2-1; DNA: TGCGCCAGCAATGCGGGAGGGCCTTTGAATGAGCAGTTCTTC; CDR3: CASNAGGPLNEQFF
size: once; V: TRBV5-1; D: -; J: TRBJ1-2; DNA: TGCGCCAGCAGCTTCTATCAGGGGAACTATGGCTACACCTTC; CDR3: CASSFYQGNYGYTF
size: -; V: TRBV9; D: -; J: TRBJ1-1; DNA: TGTGCCAGCAGCGTAGTTTTGATGGGGAGCACTGAAGCTTTCTTT; CDR3: CASSVVLMGSTEAFF
size: -; V: TRBV3-1/TRBV3-2; D: -; J: TRBJ1-2; DNA: TGTGCCAGCAGCCGCCAACAGGGATCGGATGGCTACACCTTC; CDR3: CASSRQQGSDGYTF
size: -; V: TRBV7-2; D: -; J: TRBJ1-6; DNA: TGTGCCAGCAGCCCAACCCCGGGTGGGGGGGGGTCACCCCTCCACTTT; CDR3: CASSPTPGGGGSPLHF
size: -; V: TRBV5-4; D: TRBD1; J: TRBJ1-4; DNA: TGTGCCAGCAGCTTGCCCGGGACAGGGGCAGAAAAACTGTTTTTT; CDR3: CASSLPGTGAEKLFF
size: -; V: TRBV10-1; D: TRBD2; J: TRBJ2-1; DNA: TGCGCCAGCAGTGAGTCCCCGGGACTAGCGGGAGATGAGCAGTTCTTC; CDR3: CASSESPGLAGDEQFF
size: -; V: TRBV28; D: TRBD1; J: TRBJ2-3; DNA: TGTGCCAGCAGTTTCCTGGGACAGGGGGCTCGCGGGGATACGCAGTATTTT; CDR3: CASSFLGQGARGDTQYF
size: -; V: TRBV30; D: -; J: TRBJ2-7; DNA: TGTGCCTGGAGTGTACAAAGTATAAGCGAGCAGTACTTC; CDR3: CAWSVQSISEQYF
size: -; V: TRBV30; D: TRBD1; J: TRBJ2-1; DNA: TGTGCCTGGACCCCCGGGGCCCAATGGACAGGGGAGCAGATTAGAGGGTACAATGAGCAGTTCTTC; CDR3: CAWTPGAQWTGEQIRGYNEQFF
size: -; V: TRBV5-6; D: -; J: TRBJ1-1; DNA: TGTGCCAGCAGCTTTTTCGACAGGAACACTGAAGCTTTCTTT; CDR3: CASSFFDRNTEAFF
size: -; V: TRBV12-3/TRBV12-4; D: -; J: TRBJ2-5; DNA: TGTGCCAGCAGTCAACAGGGTCAAGAGACCCAGTACTTC; CDR3: CASSQQGQETQYF
size: -; V: TRBV18; D: TRBD2; J: TRBJ2-3; DNA: TGTGCCAGCTCACCACCGACTAGCGGGATTGCAGATACGCAGTATTTT; CDR3: CASSPPTSGIADTQYF
size: -; V: TRBV24-1; D: -; J: TRBJ2-5; DNA: TGTGCCACCAGTGATTTCGGGGAGACCCAGTACTTC; CDR3: CATSDFGETQYF
size: -; V: TRBV7-9; D: -; J: TRBJ1-3; DNA: TGTGCCAGCAGCTTAGTAGGGGCCGGAAACACCATATATTTT; CDR3: CASSLVGAGNTIYF
size: once; V: TRBV27; D: TRBD1; J: TRBJ2-7; DNA: TGTGCCAGCAGTACGCTCTCACCGGGACAGGCCTCCTACGAGCAGTACTTC; CDR3: CASSTLSPGQASYEQYF
size: -; V: TRBV5-6; D: -; J: TRBJ1-2; DNA: TGTGCCAGCAGCTTGGGACAGGAAGATGGCTACACCTTC; CDR3: CASSLGQEDGYTF
size: -; V: TRBV12-3/TRBV12-4; D: -; J: TRBJ1-1; DNA: TGTGCCAGCAACTTAGGAGTCTACACTGAAGCTTTCTTT; CDR3: CASNLGVYTEAFF
size: -; V: TRBV7-9; D: TRBD1; J: TRBJ1-1; DNA: TGTGCCAGCAGCACCTCAGGGGGGACTGAAGCTTTCTTT; CDR3: CASSTSGGTEAFF
size: -; V: TRBV6-6; D: TRBD1; J: TRBJ1-6; DNA: TGTGCCAGCAGCCGGGACAGGGACTCACCCCTCCACTTT; CDR3: CASSRDRDSPLHF
size: few; V: TRBV12-3/TRBV12-4; D: -; J: TRBJ1-1; DNA: TGTGCCAGCAGTTTGCGACAGGTCACTGAAGCTTTCTTT; CDR3: CASSLRQVTEAFF
size: -; V: TRBV7-9; D: TRBD1; J: TRBJ1-1; DNA: TGTGCCAGCAGCACCCGGGACAGCGAGAACACTGAAGCTTTCTTT; CDR3: CASSTRDSENTEAFF
size: -; V: TRBV3-1/TRBV3-2; D: -; J: TRBJ2-3; DNA: TGTGCCAGCAGCCAAGCGGGTGGAACAGATACGCAGTATTTT; CDR3: CASSQAGGTDTQYF
size: -; V: TRBV5-6; D: -; J: TRBJ1-3; DNA: TGTGCCAGCAGCGAACAGGGCCCCTCCTCTGGAAACACCATATATTTT; CDR3: CASSEQGPSSGNTIYF
size: -; V: TRBV7-2; D: TRBD2; J: TRBJ2-1; DNA: TGTGCCAGCAGCTTCATAGCGGGAGGGGACCCCTACAATGAGCAGTTCTTC; CDR3: CASSFIAGGDPYNEQFF
size: -; V: TRBV3-1/TRBV3-2; D: -; J: TRBJ2-2; DNA: TGTGCCAGCAGCCAAGATCGGACTTCGAACACCGGGGAGCTGTTTTTT; CDR3: CASSQDRTSNTGELFF
size: -; V: TRBV3-1/TRBV3-2; D: -; J: TRBJ1-2; DNA: TGTGCCAGCAGCCAAGAAGGGGGAGGGGCGAGTGGCTACACCTTC; CDR3: CASSQEGGGASGYTF
size: -; V: TRBV19; D: -; J: TRBJ1-1; DNA: TGTGCCAGTAGTAATCGCAGGGAAGGTGAAGCTTTCTTT; CDR3: CASSNRREGEAFF
size: -; V: TRBV7-9; D: TRBD1; J: TRBJ2-7; DNA: TGTGCCAGCAGCGATAACAGGGGGCTCCCCTACGAGCAGTACTTC; CDR3: CASSDNRGLPYEQYF
size: -; V: TRBV27; D: TRBD2; J: TRBJ2-1; DNA: TGTGCCAGCGGCGGACTAGCGGGAGGTGGCTACAATGAGCAGTTCTTC; CDR3: CASGGLAGGGYNEQFF
size: once; V: TRBV10-3; D: TRBD1; J: TRBJ1-3; DNA: TGTGCCATCAGTCCCGGGACAGACTCTGGAAACACCATATATTTT; CDR3: CAISPGTDSGNTIYF
size: -; V: TRBV6-2/TRBV6-3; D: TRBD2; J: TRBJ2-7; DNA: TGTGCCAGCAGTAGCCTAGCGGGGGCCTACGAGCAGTACTTC; CDR3: CASSSLAGAYEQYF
size: -; V: TRBV15; D: -; J: TRBJ2-1; DNA: TGTGCCACCAGCGGCAGGGCGGATGGAATCGGGGGTGAGCAGTTCTTC; CDR3: CATSGRADGIGGEQFF
size: -; V: TRBV9; D: -; J: TRBJ2-3; DNA: TGTGCCAGCAGCGTAGACAGAAACACAGATACGCAGTATTTT; CDR3: CASSVDRNTDTQYF
size: -; V: TRBV18; D: TRBD2; J: TRBJ2-1; DNA: TGTGCCAGCTCACCACCCCGAGCGGGAGGACTGGATGAGCAGTTCTTC; CDR3: CASSPPRAGGLDEQFF
size: -; V: TRBV19; D: -; J: TRBJ2-2; DNA: TGTGCCAGTAGTATGAGGACCGGGGAGCTGTTTTTT; CDR3: CASSMRTGELFF
size: -; V: TRBV15; D: -; J: TRBJ1-1; DNA: TGTGCCACCAGCAGAGGAGGCTTGAACACTGAAGCTTTCTTT; CDR3: CATSRGGLNTEAFF
size: once; V: TRBV19; D: TRBD1; J: TRBJ2-7; DNA: TGTGCCAGTAGTATCAGCTCGACAGGGAACGAGCAGTACTTC; CDR3: CASSISSTGNEQYF
size: -; V: TRBV12-3/TRBV12-4; D: -; J: TRBJ2-7; DNA: TGTGCCAGCAGAGGGGTCTATCCCTACGAGCAGTACTTC; CDR3: CASRGVYPYEQYF
size: -; V: TRBV5-1; D: -; J: TRBJ1-1; DNA: TGCGCCAGCAGCCCCGACGCGCGGATAGATGCTTTCTTT; CDR3: CASSPDARIDAFF
size: -; V: TRBV11-2; D: TRBD1; J: TRBJ1-5; DNA: TGTGCCAGCAGCTCTATGCCCTCGGACAGGTCCCAGCATTTT; CDR3: CASSSMPSDRSQHF
size: few; V: TRBV4-2; D: TRBD2; J: TRBJ2-1; DNA: TGTGCCAGCAGCCCGACTAGCGGGAGTCTAGGCAATGAGCAGTTCTTC; CDR3: CASSPTSGSLGNEQFF
size: -; V: TRBV4-1; D: -; J: TRBJ1-2; DNA: TGCGCCAGCAGCCAATCGGACAGCCTTAACTATGGCTACACCTTC; CDR3: CASSQSDSLNYGYTF
size: few; V: TRBV2; D: -; J: TRBJ1-1; DNA: TGTGCCAGCAGGGAAAGGGGAGGGACTCCTACTGAAGCTTTCTTT; CDR3: CASRERGGTPTEAFF
size: -; V: TRBV14; D: TRBD1; J: TRBJ1-6; DNA: TGTGCCAGCAGCGCCGAAGGCAGGGGGGATTCACCCCTCCACTTT; CDR3: CASSAEGRGDSPLHF
size: -; V: TRBV6-5; D: -; J: TRBJ2-7; DNA: TGTGCCAGCAGTTTTAGAGGGAGTTTAGTGGAGCAGTACTTC; CDR3: CASSFRGSLVEQYF
size: -; V: TRBV9; D: -; J: TRBJ2-5; DNA: TGTGCCAGCAGCGTAGAAGGACAGCCCCAAGAGACCCAGTACTTC; CDR3: CASSVEGQPQETQYF
size: -; V: TRBV30; D: -; J: TRBJ2-7; DNA: TGTGCCTGGAGTGTAACTTTCCACGAGCAGTACTTC; CDR3: CAWSVTFHEQYF
size: -; V: TRBV7-9; D: -; J: TRBJ1-1; DNA: TGTGCCAGCAGCCGCGACAGCTTTTCTGAAGCTTTCTTT; CDR3: CASSRDSFSEAFF
size: -; V: TRBV12-3/TRBV12-4; D: -; J: TRBJ2-4; DNA: TGTGCCAGCAGGGCCAGGGACATTCAGTACTTC; CDR3: CASRARDIQYF
size: -; V: TRBV19; D: TRBD2; J: TRBJ2-3; DNA: TGTGCCAGTAGTATAGTGGCGGGAGGTCCAGATACGCAGTATTTT; CDR3: CASSIVAGGPDTQYF
size: -; V: TRBV19; D: -; J: TRBJ1-2; DNA: TGTGCCAGCCATAGTAGAGGGGGGGCTGGCTACACCTTC; CDR3: CASHSRGGAGYTF
size: -; V: TRBV7-6; D: TRBD2; J: TRBJ2-1; DNA: TGTGCCAGCAGTCTGACCGGGACTAGCGGTTACAATGAGCAGTTCTTC; CDR3: CASSLTGTSGYNEQFF